These T cell receptor beta chains were read from a single sample in a study of blood T cell repertoires in COVID-19. TCRdb keeps only in-frame clones here, not all; method: immunoSEQ multiplex PCR. The data contain about 68,000 clones, 65% to 90% of them singletons. Sequenced material: peripheral blood. These receptors were taken from a man in his forties or fifties with acute or convalescent COVID-19. CDR3s include the opening cysteine and the closing phenylalanine or tryptophan. The D gene is left open where the match is weak. Clone size, where shown, is once, few, many, or a class for clones that have expanded.

CDR3nt | CDR3aa | d_gene | abundance | j_gene | v_gene
TGTGCCAGCAGCTTCGTGGACCGGGGCGAGCAGTACTTC | CASSFVDRGEQYF | . | . | TRBJ2-7 | TRBV11-2
TGTGCCAGCAGCTCTTTAGCGGAGACCCAGTACTTC | CASSSLAETQYF | . | . | TRBJ2-5 | TRBV7-9
TGTGCCGGCGGGGGACGAGCCTACAATGAGCAGTTCTTC | CAGGGRAYNEQFF | TRBD2 | . | TRBJ2-1 | TRBV6-5
TGTGCCAGCAGCCAAGCCGGGGGGGCCCCAGATACGCAGTATTTT | CASSQAGGAPDTQYF | TRBD2 | . | TRBJ2-3 | TRBV4-2
TGTGCCAGCAGCCAAGATGGGGGGGCGGGGACAGATACGCAGTATTTT | CASSQDGGAGTDTQYF | . | . | TRBJ2-3 | TRBV4-2
TGCGCCAGCAGCTTAACATCGGAGACCCAGTACTTC | CASSLTSETQYF | . | few | TRBJ2-5 | TRBV5-1
TGTGCCATCAGACTGACAGAGAGCACAGATACGCAGTATTTT | CAIRLTESTDTQYF | . | . | TRBJ2-3 | TRBV10-3
TGTGCCAGCAGCTCCGGGACAGGGGAGGACACTGAAGCTTTCTTT | CASSSGTGEDTEAFF | TRBD1 | . | TRBJ1-1 | TRBV2
TGTGCCAGCAGCTTATCCCCTACTAGTTACATTCAGTACTTC | CASSLSPTSYIQYF | . | . | TRBJ2-4 | TRBV11-2
TGTGCCAGCAGGCCCGGGGGAAACACCATATATTTT | CASRPGGNTIYF | . | . | TRBJ1-3 | TRBV2
TGTGCCAGCACCTTGGACAGGGGGAGTCAGCCCCAGCATTTT | CASTLDRGSQPQHF | TRBD1 | . | TRBJ1-5 | TRBV6-5